These 23 T cell receptor beta chains came from one sample sequenced in a study of OX40 agonist ivuxolimab in advanced cancers. TCRdb keeps only in-frame clones here, not all; method: immunoSEQ multiplex PCR. The repertoire consists of 40,000 to 50,000 clones, with 91% occurring once and the leading ten covering 4.9%. The input for sequencing was CD4+ or CD8+ T cells sorted from blood, taken in a trial of the OX40 agonist ivuxolimab. The receptors derive from an adult with an advanced solid tumor such as melanoma, head and neck, liver or kidney cancer.

V and J are TRBV25-1 and TRBJ2-3; no definite D call. V was trimmed by 8 bases and J by 6 bases, leaving 12 bases between them. In germline, CDR1 is MGHDK, CDR2 SYGVNS. The CDR3 totals 12 residues. The CDR3 DNA reads as TGTGCCAGCGCGGTTAGAGCTGATACGCAGTATTTT. The encoded protein is CASAVRADTQYF.

The rearrangement uses TRBV7-9 and TRBJ1-1, with D possibly TRBD1 on 5 matching bases. Germline V gene data show CDR1 as SEHNR and CDR2 as FQNEAQ (reference sequence). Trimming removed 1 base from V and 0 bases from J, with 9 bases in between. This CDR3 contains 15 residues. CDR3 sequence: CASSLVGDVNTEAFF. The CDR3 DNA is TGTGCCAGCAGCTTAGTGGGGGATGTGAACACTGAAGCTTTCTTT.

Only one count was recorded for this clone. The V call is TRBV30, the J call TRBJ2-1, with 9 positions matching TRBD2. There are 13 residues in the CDR3. The germline gives CDR1 GTSNPN, CDR2 SVGIG (reference sequence). Unmatched junction bases numbered 6, after V lost 5 bases and J lost 7 bases. CDR3 DNA: TGTGCCTGGTGCCGGACTAGCGATAATGAGCAGTTCTTC. This gives the protein CAWCRTSDNEQFF. Combining the CDR3 with reference TRBV30 and TRBJ2-1 gives the whole variable domain SQTIHQWPATLVQPVGSPLSLECTVEGTSNPNLYWYRQAAGRGLQLLFYSVGIGQISSEVPQNLSASRPQDRQFILSSKKLLLSDSGFYLCAWCRTSDNEQFFGPGTRLTVL.

The chain is built from TRBV5-6 and TRBJ2-6; weak D call: TRBD1 (5 bases). Germline CDR1 is SGHDT and CDR2 is YYEEEE. The V end lost 3 bases, the J end lost 2 bases, and 9 bases lay between the germline ends. This CDR3 region has 15 residues. The CDR3 nucleotides are TGTGCCAGCAGCTCCGCGGACACTGGGGCCAACGTCCTGACTTTC. Translation gives CASSSADTGANVLTF.

V is TRBV7-6 and J is TRBJ2-5; D unresolved. From germline, CDR1 is SGHVS and CDR2 FNYEAQ. V was clipped by 5 bases and J by 8 bases, with 12 bases between them. CDR3 length: 12 residues. CDR3 residues: CASSLPVGTQYF. The CDR3 DNA is TGTGCCAGCAGCCTCCCGGTTGGAACCCAGTACTTC.

This sequence joins TRBV6-5 and TRBJ1-2; D remains ambiguous. The CDR3 is 15 residues long. Looked up from germline, CDR1 is MNHEY and CDR2 is SVGAGI. V was clipped by 0 bases and J by 8 bases, with 16 bases between them. The CDR3 coding sequence is TGTGCCAGCAGTTACTCCCGGGAGCCGTACTGGGGCTACACCTTC. It specifies CASSYSREPYWGYTF.

This chain connects TRBV4-1 to TRBJ2-3; the match to TRBD2 covers 10 bases. The V segment lost 3 bases and the J segment 0 bases; nucleotides outside the gene matches: 3. This CDR3 contains 16 residues. From germline, CDR1 is MGHRA and CDR2 YSYEKL. CDR3: CASSHSGGPSTDTQYF. DNA for the CDR3: TGCGCCAGCAGCCATAGCGGGGGGCCTAGCACAGATACGCAGTATTTT.

This clone was counted a few times. CDR3 nucleotides: TGTGCCAGCAGCTTAGCGGTTCGGGGCCTGGGCTACACCTTC. This translates into CASSLAVRGLGYTF. The V call is TRBV7-2, the J call TRBJ1-2; D perhaps matches TRBD1 (5 bases). Per germline, CDR1 SGHTA and CDR2 FQGNSA. V dropped 0 bases and J dropped 8 bases, with 13 bases sitting between them. This CDR3 region has 14 residues.

This clone came up a few times. Sequence at one end of the junction differs from germline and may be a read error. The chain uses TRBV7-7 and TRBJ1-1; 7 nucleotides line up with TRBD1. Looked up from germline, CDR1 is SSHAT and CDR2 is FNYEAQ (reference sequence). The CDR3 sequence is 13 residues long. The CDR3 DNA sequence: TGTGCTAGCAGCCCCCTGACAGGGATCGAAGCTTTCTTT. As protein: CASSPLTGIEAFF.

The chain employs TRBV9 and TRBJ1-1; no reliable D call. Per the germline V gene, CDR1 is SGDLS and CDR2 is YYNGEE. The CDR3 covers 14 residues. Trimming cost V 4 bases and J 0 bases, with 10 bases left between them. Here the CDR3 DNA reads TGTGCCAGCAGCACGGGCGGGATGAACACTGAAGCTTTCTTT. This codes for CASSTGGMNTEAFF.

The chain recombines TRBV30 with TRBJ2-1; possible D gene TRBD2, 6 bases. Germline V gives CDR1 GTSNPN, CDR2 SVGIG (reference sequence). V lost 2 bases to trimming and J lost 0 bases, with 11 bases between them. The CDR3 spans 15 residues. The CDR3 loop is CAWSIAESSYNEQFF. In nucleotides, the CDR3 is TGTGCCTGGAGTATAGCGGAGAGCTCCTACAATGAGCAGTTCTTC.

Points on this clone: Since the CDR3 does not end with the conserved phenylalanine or tryptophan, this likely comes from a read error. The DNA is omitted, as the CDR3 cannot be located on it reliably, and the CDR3 follows TCRdb's listing. The rearrangement links TRBV21-1 to TRBJ2-7. TRBV21-1 is designated a pseudogene. The CDR3 is 10 amino acids long, termini counted. This chain's CDR3 is CASSIDGPTP.

This rearrangement joins TRBV7-9 to TRBJ1-3; D ambiguous. V was pared by 5 bases and J by 0 bases, with 11 bases between. This CDR3 has 15 residues. Germline V gives CDR1 SEHNR, CDR2 FQNEAQ (reference sequence). This CDR3 reads CASSPGPYSGNTIYF. The CDR3 DNA reads TGTGCCAGCAGCCCTGGACCTTACTCTGGAAACACCATATATTTT.

The J gene is TRBJ2-1, the V gene TRBV27; tentative D call: TRBD2 (5 bases). Germline loops: CDR1 MNHEY, CDR2 SMNVEV (reference sequence). V lost 6 bases and J 1 base, leaving 10 bases between the germline ends. CDR3 size: 14 residues. Here the CDR3 DNA reads TGTGCCAGCAGGCAGGAGGTATCCTACAATGAGCAGTTCTTC. Amino acids: CASRQEVSYNEQFF.

The rearrangement uses TRBV27 and TRBJ2-3; a possible D gene is TRBD2 (6 bases). The CDR3 has 14 residues. V shed 5 bases and J shed 0 bases, with 9 bases lying between them. Germline V gene sequence: CDR1 MNHEY, CDR2 SMNVEV (reference sequence). CDR3 amino acids: CASSRAGSTDTQYF. The DNA for the CDR3 is TGTGCCAGCAGTCGGGCGGGGAGCACAGATACGCAGTATTTT.

The V gene is TRBV25-1, the J gene TRBJ1-5; D is unclear. The V gene's germline CDR1 is MGHDK and CDR2 SYGVNS. V dropped 0 bases and J dropped 7 bases, with 10 bases sitting between them. The CDR3 is 14 residues long. CDR3 residues: CASSEYSGGQPQHF. DNA for the CDR3: TGTGCCAGCAGTGAATATAGTGGCGGGCAGCCCCAGCATTTT.

J is TRBJ1-5 and V is TRBV9; 7 bases line up with TRBD1. Germline lookup yields CDR1 SGDLS and CDR2 YYNGEE. The CDR3 is 15 residues long. The V and J ends lost 4 bases and 4 bases, in that order; junction bases with no gene match: 8. CDR3 loop: CASSPEGTDNQPQHF. The CDR3 DNA follows: TGTGCCAGCAGCCCAGAGGGGACAGATAATCAGCCCCAGCATTTT.

The V gene is TRBV19, the J gene TRBJ1-1; 8 nucleotides align to TRBD1. The CDR3 runs to 13 residues. Germline CDR1 is LNHDA and CDR2 is SQIVND (reference sequence). J gave up 5 bases and V 3 bases, and 2 bases lay outside the gene matches. The DNA for the CDR3 is TGTGCCAGTAGTATTCAGGGGGCAACTGAAGCTTTCTTT. Its protein is CASSIQGATEAFF.

This chain joins TRBV30 and TRBJ1-4; possible D gene TRBD1, 5 bases. Per the germline V gene, CDR1 is GTSNPN and CDR2 is SVGIG (reference sequence). The CDR3 length is 14 residues. V was clipped by 0 bases and J by 4 bases, with 9 bases between them. CDR3 loop: CAWSVSGYNEKLFF. The CDR3, as DNA: TGTGCCTGGAGTGTTTCAGGGTATAATGAAAAACTGTTTTTT.

The rearrangement links TRBV7-9 to TRBJ1-1; D is perhaps TRBD1 (6 bases). Trimming left V 11 bases short and J 2 bases short, with 18 bases between. The CDR3 totals 14 residues. Germline V gives CDR1 SEHNR, CDR2 FQNEAQ (reference sequence). DNA of the CDR3: TGTGCCGCAGGGGTGGGGGGAGTCAACACTGAAGCTTTCTTT. Translating gives CAAGVGGVNTEAFF.

The chain joins TRBV6-5 to TRBJ2-5; 7 positions agree with TRBD2. V lost 2 bases, J lost 2 bases, and 5 bases stayed unmatched. Germline loops: CDR1 MNHEY, CDR2 SVGAGI. CDR3 size: 15 residues. In DNA, the CDR3 is TGTGCCAGCAGTTACGCAGCGGGGCCACAAGAGACCCAGTACTTC. Protein sequence: CASSYAAGPQETQYF.

The chain uses TRBV6-5 and TRBJ2-5, with D tentatively TRBD1 (5 bases). The CDR3 totals 14 residues. CDR1 and CDR2 from the germline V gene are MNHEY and SVGAGI. V was trimmed by 0 bases and J by 4 bases, leaving 9 bases between them. The CDR3 sequence: CASSYSTGGETQYF. In nucleotides, the CDR3 is TGTGCCAGCAGTTACTCCACAGGCGGAGAGACCCAGTACTTC.

The V and J genes are TRBV9 and TRBJ2-7; D might be TRBD2 (6 bases). Germline V CDR1 and CDR2: SGDLS, YYNGEE. V was pared by 0 bases and J by 0 bases, with 10 bases between. The CDR3 runs to 15 residues. The CDR3 loop reads CASSVAAGFSYEQYF. Written as DNA, the CDR3 is TGTGCCAGCAGCGTAGCTGCGGGATTCTCCTACGAGCAGTACTTC.